This T cell receptor (beta chain) came from a study of CD4+ T cells in melanoma. Study-level results: A reported correlation linked neoantigen-specific CD4+ T cells to CD8+, macrophage and B cell function.

In this sample, this clone turned up once. The antigen is undetermined. The CDR3 covers 13 residues. Germline-derived CDR1 and CDR2 are KGHSH and LQKENI. V shed 5 bases and J shed 0 bases, with 7 bases lying between them. Repertoires were generated with immunoSEQ multiplex PCR, while TCRdb's copy carries only in-frame clones and drops some. The table has fewer than 55,000 clones, roughly 89% seen once. Material for sequencing was peripheral blood. The V gene is TRBV18, the J gene TRBJ1-1, with D unclear. This receptor was taken from a human donor with melanoma. The CDR3 sequence is CASSSGMNTEAFF. In DNA, the CDR3 is TGTGCCAGCTCATCCGGGATGAACACTGAAGCTTTCTTT.